This entry concerns a single T cell receptor beta chain. Time point reported: pre-sensitization, week 0. Stated treatment: therapeutic diphenylcyclopropenone sensitization with weekly scalp DPC. The template was total RNA from unfractionated whole blood. One entry per CDR3 protein results from TCRdb running MiXCR on the RACE reads. This sample has about 350,000 distinct CDR3 sequences, with around 5.5% found just once. CDR3 length: 13 residues. V shed 0 bases and J shed 4 bases, with 4 bases lying between them. CDR1 and CDR2 from the germline V gene are LGHNA and YSLEER. The data were obtained in a study of human T cells and chemical hapten exposure.

The receptor was isolated from a woman aged 18-29 years with alopecia areata. Some clones in this sample may be carry-over from other donors' samples. Material: whole blood, obtained in connection with sensitization to the hapten diphenylcyclopropenone (DPC). The chain joins TRBV4-3 to TRBJ2-1, with D hard to call. The CDR3 region is CASSQEEYNEQFF. The CDR3 region has the DNA TGCGCCAGCAGCCAAGAGGAGTACAATGAGCAGTTCTTC.